These 15 T cell receptor beta chains originate from one sample sequenced in a study of human T cells and chemical hapten exposure. As for time point: healthy volunteer bleed at 2 weeks. The authors extracted total RNA from unfractionated whole blood. TCRdb redid the calling of the RACE reads with MiXCR, one entry per CDR3 protein. The sample has about 130,000 distinct CDR3 sequences, around 8.3% seen once; the top ten hold around 1.7%. Specimen: whole blood. All receptors derive from a male donor in good health. Some clones in this sample may be carry-over from other donors' samples.

This clonotype was seen a few times. This CDR3 is CATGAFRSGELFF. The DNA of the CDR3 is TGTGCCACCGGGGCGTTTCGGAGCGGGGAGCTGTTTTTT. The rearrangement links TRBV6-5 to TRBJ2-2; tentatively, D is TRBD1 or TRBD2 (5 bases each). The length of the CDR3 is 13 residues. Between the trimmed V and J ends, which lost 10 bases and 7 bases, there was a span of 16 bases. CDR1 is MNHEY, CDR2 SVGAGI, per germline.

The genes are TRBV28 and TRBJ2-7; 7 positions match TRBD2. Germline V lookup: CDR1 MDHEN, CDR2 SYDVKM. Trimming cost V 7 bases and J 2 bases; bases outside gene matches: 5. The CDR3 is made up of 13 amino acids. The chain's CDR3 is CASTKREAYEQYF. The CDR3 DNA follows: TGTGCCAGCACAAAGCGGGAAGCCTACGAGCAGTACTTC. Looking up the rest from reference TRBV28 and TRBJ2-7 gives the full variable domain: DVKVTQSSRYLVKRTGEKVFLECVQDMDHENMFWYRQDPGLGLRLIYFSYDVKMKEKGDIPEGYSVSREKKERFSLILESASTNQTSMYLCASTKREAYEQYFGPGTRLTVT.

This clonotype was seen at least ten times. The genes are TRBV6-2 or TRBV6-3 and TRBJ1-5, with a weak D call TRBD1 (6 bases). This CDR3 contains 17 residues. The V end was cut by 3 bases, the J end by 4 bases, with 19 bases between. CDR1 is MNHEY, CDR2 SVGEGT, per germline. The CDR3 nucleotides read TGTGCCAGCAGTTATAGGTCAGGGGATACAATTAATCAGCCCCAGCATTTT. This encodes CASSYRSGDTINQPQHF.

This clonotype was observed at least ten times. The chain carries TRBV20-1 and TRBJ1-2; 8 positions match TRBD1. The CDR3 is made up of 15 amino acids. Trimming removed 0 bases from V and 4 bases from J; junction bases left unmatched: 7. Per germline, CDR1 DFQATT and CDR2 SNEGSKA (reference sequence). Here the CDR3 DNA reads TGCAGTGCTAGAGATGAGCACAGGGGGATCTATGGCTACACCTTC. This sequence encodes CSARDEHRGIYGYTF.

In its sample, this clonotype was seen a few times. The chain employs TRBV5-1 and TRBJ2-2, with D possibly matching TRBD2 (5 bases). The CDR3 has 14 residues. The V gene lost 6 bases and the J gene lost 0 bases, with 9 bases spanning the gap. Per germline, CDR1 SGHRS and CDR2 YFSETQ. This chain's CDR3 is CASTGNANTGELFF. The CDR3 DNA reads as TGCGCCAGCACGGGGAACGCGAACACCGGGGAGCTGTTTTTT.

The sample holds a few counts of this clonotype. The chain is built from TRBV6-2 or TRBV6-3 and TRBJ2-7; 9 bases line up with TRBD1. Trimming removed 6 bases from V and 5 bases from J; junction bases left unmatched: 11. Germline V gene sequence: CDR1 MNHEY, CDR2 SVGEGT. This CDR3 is 15 amino acids long. CDR3 residues: CASSTGGSPGDEQYF. The CDR3 coding sequence is TGTGCCAGCAGCACAGGGGGCTCCCCTGGGGACGAGCAGTACTTC.

This clonotype appeared a few times. The rearrangement joins TRBV20-1 to TRBJ1-5; 10 bases fit TRBD1. Trimming removed 0 bases from V and 7 bases from J; junction bases left unmatched: 6. CDR1 DFQATT and CDR2 SNEGSKA come from the germline V gene (reference sequence). The CDR3 extends over 15 amino acids. CDR3 nucleotides: TGCAGTGCTAGAGATCCGGGACAGGGGAGACAGCCCCAGCATTTT. Its translation is CSARDPGQGRQPQHF.

This clonotype occurred many times. J is TRBJ2-6 and V is TRBV6-5; D is perhaps TRBD2 (5 bases). Germline CDR1 reads MNHEY; CDR2 reads SVGAGI. Trimming pared 6 bases from V and 0 bases from J, leaving 12 bases between. This CDR3 region has 16 residues. The CDR3 DNA sequence: TGTGCCAGCAGGCGGACGGGATCCTCTGGGGCCAACGTCCTGACTTTC. Residues: CASRRTGSSGANVLTF.

The chain links TRBV5-6 to TRBJ1-5; D might be TRBD1 (6 bases). The ends were cut back, 4 bases at V and 5 bases at J, with 19 bases in the middle. Germline V CDR1 and CDR2: SGHDT, YYEEEE. This CDR3 comprises 16 residues. CDR3 DNA sequence: TGTGCCAGCAGCACCGGAGGGGGGGCCGGAGATCAGCCCCAGCATTTT. Translated, it gives CASSTGGGAGDQPQHF.

This clonotype has only a few counts. V and J are TRBV5-6 and TRBJ1-6, with no clear D. The CDR3 runs to 13 residues. Trimming left V 3 bases short and J 4 bases short, with 5 bases between. Looked up from germline, CDR1 is SGHDT and CDR2 is YYEEEE. CDR3 protein: CASSSSYNSPLHF. The CDR3 DNA reads as TGTGCCAGCAGCTCATCTTATAATTCACCCCTCCACTTT.

This chain uses TRBV11-2 with TRBJ2-1; TRBD2 aligns across 14 bases. This CDR3 comprises 15 residues. The germline V gene has CDR1 SGHAT and CDR2 FQNNGV. Trimming at V came to 5 bases and at J to 8 bases, leaving 5 bases not matched to a gene. As DNA, the CDR3 is TGTGCCAGCAGCCCCCGGGGACTAGCGGGAGATGAGCAGTTCTTC. It encodes CASSPRGLAGDEQFF.

J is TRBJ2-1 and V is TRBV28, with 10 bases aligning to TRBD2. Germline CDR1 MDHEN, CDR2 SYDVKM. V shed 4 bases, J shed 6 bases, and the junction held 9 bases outside the gene matches. CDR3 length: 16 amino acids. This CDR3 is CASSSILWTSGNEQFF. The DNA for the CDR3 is TGTGCCAGCAGTTCTATCCTTTGGACTAGCGGCAATGAGCAGTTCTTC.

J is TRBJ1-2 and V is TRBV4-1, with a weak D call TRBD1 (6 bases). The germline V gene encodes CDR1 MGHRA and CDR2 YSYEKL. V was cut by 0 bases and J by 4 bases, with 15 bases left in between. The CDR3 covers 16 residues. DNA of the CDR3: TGCGCCAGCAGCCAAGATTTTCCGGGGGCTGGCTATGGCTACACCTTC. Translating gives CASSQDFPGAGYGYTF.

There are a few counts of this clonotype. The V and J genes are TRBV4-3 and TRBJ2-2; D is perhaps TRBD2 (7 bases). This CDR3 comprises 16 residues. The germline V gene encodes CDR1 LGHNA and CDR2 YSLEER. Trimming removed 1 base at V and 0 bases at J, with 9 bases between. The CDR3 DNA is TGCGCCAGCAGCCAAGGAGGGGGGGCGAACACCGGGGAGCTGTTTTTT. Protein sequence: CASSQGGGANTGELFF.

This clonotype came up a few times. The V and J genes are TRBV12-3 or TRBV12-4 and TRBJ2-4; D not certain. This CDR3 has 14 residues. Trimming removed 7 bases at V and 7 bases at J, with 17 bases between. The CDR3 DNA is TGTGCCAGCAACGACGGACGACTCCCGAACATTCAGTACTTC. This codes for CASNDGRLPNIQYF.